What follows is one TCR beta chain and its context. Next came a second PCR, run for about 7 to 12 cycles, which used a sample-barcoded 5' primer along with a J-beta primer mix. No fewer than 3 million CDR3-containing paired-end reads came from each sample. TCRdb called the 5' RACE reads again in MiXCR, with one record for every CDR3 protein. The sample yields hundreds of thousands of distinct CDR3 sequences, 53% seen once. The sample comes from a study of blood T cells in healthy people across ages. Study-wide context: Per every two T cells, about one barcoded beta molecule was captured by template switching.

CDR3 length: 13 residues. Per the germline V gene, CDR1 is SGHKS and CDR2 is YYEKEE (reference sequence). V was cut by 1 base and J by 4 bases, with 8 bases left in between. The J gene is TRBJ1-1, the V gene TRBV5-5; D remains unclear. The TCR sequence derives from a man older than 75 in good health. Sequenced: blood. The CDR3 spells CASSLPGPTEAFF. The CDR3 DNA sequence: TGTGCCAGCAGCTTGCCCGGTCCCACTGAAGCTTTCTTT.